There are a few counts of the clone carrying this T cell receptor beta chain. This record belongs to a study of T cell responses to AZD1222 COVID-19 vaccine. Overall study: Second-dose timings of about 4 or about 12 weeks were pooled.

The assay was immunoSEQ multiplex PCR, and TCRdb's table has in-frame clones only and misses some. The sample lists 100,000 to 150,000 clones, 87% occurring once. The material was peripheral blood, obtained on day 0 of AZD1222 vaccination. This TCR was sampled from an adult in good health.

Here the CDR3 reads CASSYSTEAFF. CDR3 nucleotides: TGTGCCTCGAGCTATTCCACTGAAGCTTTCTTT. The chain carries TRBV2 and TRBJ1-1, with D unclear. The CDR3 has 11 amino acids. V was trimmed by 11 bases and J by 4 bases, leaving 11 bases between them. Looked up from germline, CDR1 is SNHLY and CDR2 is FYNNEI.